Sequencing of this T cell receptor beta chain was carried out in a study of PD-L1 blockade in urothelial cancer. As for the study in general: Median T cell yield per blood sample was about 140,000 cells.

This sample's time point: pretreatment peripheral blood. It was locally advanced or metastatic urothelial carcinoma that patients had. Profiled with immunoSEQ multiplex PCR; TCRdb holds only in-frame clones, not every one. The sample comprises roughly 40,000 clones, approximately 89% of which are singletons, and roughly 10% rests with the top ten. V lost 4 bases, J lost 3 bases, and 12 bases lay in between. CDR3 length equals 13 residues. From germline, CDR1 is GTSNPN and CDR2 SVGIG (reference sequence). The receptor's source is a woman aged 60-70 years with urothelial cancer. This specimen was PBMCs, taken around atezolizumab (anti-PD-L1) treatment. The V call is TRBV30, the J call TRBJ1-2; D may be TRBD1 (6 bases). The CDR3 DNA reads TGTGCCTGGACAGGGGCATGGGACTATGGCTACACCTTC. Translation gives CAWTGAWDYGYTF. Combining the CDR3 with reference TRBV30 and TRBJ1-2 gives the whole variable domain SQTIHQWPATLVQPVGSPLSLECTVEGTSNPNLYWYRQAAGRGLQLLFYSVGIGQISSEVPQNLSASRPQDRQFILSSKKLLLSDSGFYLCAWTGAWDYGYTFGSGTRLTVV.